This TCR beta chain was retrieved from a study of Ad26.COV2.S vaccination and SARS-CoV-2 variants (dated by TCRdb to about 2021). Regarding the complete study: Donors in the vaccine arm were drawn from COV1001, a phase I-IIa trial of Ad26.COV2.S in healthy adults that was multicentre, randomized, double-blind and placebo-controlled. Ad26.COV2.S was given intramuscularly at 5x10^10 or 1x10^11 viral particles, as a single shot or as two shots 56 days apart. Trial participants were randomized into five groups of five, in which low-dose or high-dose Ad26.COV2.S was given once or twice, or placebo was given on both occasions. The TCR-sequenced set comprised around 30 samples: around 20 Ad26.COV2.S vaccine recipients, 5 placebo recipients and 8 SARS-CoV-2 convalescent individuals. Blinding of investigators to trial group allocation was maintained during experiments and outcome assessment. TCRbeta repertoire sequencing served as the tool for gauging how specific and how broad the SARS-CoV-2-reactive T cell receptors were following Ad26.COV2.S vaccination. Beyond this particular receptor, the publication reports: Vaccine and placebo recipients had similar non-spike TCR breadth, a finding consistent with the vaccine containing only spike. The authors noted that the TCR breadth and depth analyses may have underestimated total T cell responses. Comparing responses between vaccine doses or regimens was not something the study was powered to do. Substantial breadth of spike-specific CD8+ and CD4+ T cell responses was reported after vaccination. Higher spike-specific TCR breadth was observed in Ad26.COV2.S recipients than in placebo recipients (P = 0.0014).

The cysteine opens and the phenylalanine closes a CDR3 of 11 amino acids. Left in the record is the CDR3 DNA by itself, 33 bases read in frame from the first base. The V end loses 3 bases and the J end loses 5 bases, and a stretch of 4 bases separates them. The CDR1 and CDR2 encoded by the germline V gene are MDHEN and SYDVKM. A note on this clone: It has no known antigen specificity. Base qualities are missing; no much larger clone stands one base away.

The intended sense of this specimen's treatment or condition label: some 20 received Ad26.COV2.S at low or high dose, single or two shots; about 5 received placebo; per-sample allocation not given. Repertoires of vaccine and placebo recipients were sequenced from samples collected on day 63 after the first injection. Between 29 July and 7 August 2020, Cohort 1b enrolled 25 adults aged 18-55 years at one site in Boston, USA. Ad26.COV2.S consisted of a replication-incompetent adenovirus type 26 vector by which a prefusion-stabilized SARS-CoV-2 spike protein from the original Wuhan strain was expressed. TCRbeta CDR3 regions were sequenced with the immunoSEQ Assay. After extraction, genomic DNA underwent amplification by bias-controlled multiplex PCR, followed by high-throughput sequencing. As for how the authors treated the data: To quantify the absolute abundance of every unique TCRbeta CDR3 region, sequences were collapsed and filtered. T cell fraction was estimated by normalizing TCRbeta template counts to usable DNA, which was measured by amplifying reference genes present in all nucleated cells. Repertoire TCRs were annotated as SARS-CoV-2-specific by exact matching of V gene, CDR3 amino acid sequence and J gene to a known reactive TCR set. MIRA supplied the reference SARS-CoV-2 TCR set, which was filtered for enrichment in COVID-19-positive ImmuneCODE repertoires so that public or cross-reactive TCRs were removed. Using the MIRA antigens, annotated TCRs were further analysed by specific ORF or by position within an ORF. Breadth was defined as annotated unique rearrangements over total unique productive rearrangements; depth was the summed frequency of those rearrangements. Group comparisons of TCR breadth used two-sided Wilcoxon rank-sum tests. TCRdb provides this immuneACCESS table in a form limited to in-frame rearrangements. Some clones are lacking; in checked studies, under half of them reflect an unresolved V gene, and why the rest are absent is not known. V, J and clone size were drawn from that table, and D and trimming were deduced from the DNA. The sample table lists some 250,000 clones, around nine tenths of them with a count of one. The top ten clonotypes cover around 10% of the sample.

The sequence joins TRBV28 to TRBJ1-2; no D gene can be assigned with confidence. The clonotype originates from a person aged 18-60 years who received the Ad26.COV2.S COVID-19 vaccine or a placebo. Sample: peripheral blood, taken in a trial of Ad26.COV2.S vaccine versus placebo. The DNA sequence is as follows: TGTGCCAGCAGTTTCGGTTATGGCTACACCTTC. The resulting protein is CASSFGYGYTF.